This record looks at one T cell receptor beta chain sequence and its context. Antigen specificity is unknown. Germline-derived CDR1 and CDR2 are SGHDT and YYEEEE. The CDR3 runs to 15 residues. The trim removed 1 base at V and 3 bases at J, leaving 4 bases unmatched. TCRdb analysed the reads with MiXCR anew, one entry per CDR3 protein. This sample yields roughly 990,000 distinct CDR3 sequences, of which approximately 33% are seen a single time; under 15% belongs to the top ten. This sample was taken from a study of T cell repertoires in cytomegalovirus infection. Study overall: Well-studied HLA-B-restricted epitopes and recently identified HLA-C-restricted epitopes of CMV were both used in the study. Public TCR beta signatures provided an indication of both CMV infection and a matching HLA type. The study's findings and limits: HLA-C-restricted CMV clonotypes gave the most frequent clonotype in two of eight donors.

The sequencing here drew on cultured CD8+ T cells from PBMCs, taken from culture after CMV antigen stimulation. The sequence came from a human donor in good health (CMV status not recorded). Some clones in this sample may be carry-over from other donors' samples. The chain is built from TRBV5-6 and TRBJ2-1, with 7 bases that match TRBD2. The CDR3, as DNA: TGTGCCAGCAGCTTGAGAACTAGCGACTACAATGAGCAGTTCTTC. Translated, it gives CASSLRTSDYNEQFF.